The entry below describes one T cell receptor beta chain. This sample was taken from a study of ipilimumab plus nivolumab after autologous stem cell transplantation. Data came from immunoSEQ multiplex PCR; TCRdb stores just in-frame clones and leaves some out. There are about 12,000 clones in the sample; almost 70% occur only once, and about 28% lies in the top ten. This CDR3 contains 15 residues. The V gene's germline CDR1 is SGHTA and CDR2 FQGTGA. Trimming took 0 bases from V and 4 from J; bases not matched to a gene: 1. The gene calls are TRBV7-3 and TRBJ2-1; TRBD2 agrees at 9 bases. This clonotype was obtained from a male donor with diffuse large B-cell lymphoma. The sample here was PBMCs, taken in a trial of ipilimumab plus nivolumab as post-transplant consolidation. In nucleotides, the CDR3 is TGTGCCAGCAGCTTAACTCTAGCGGGATACAATGAGCAGTTCTTC. Translated, it gives CASSLTLAGYNEQFF.